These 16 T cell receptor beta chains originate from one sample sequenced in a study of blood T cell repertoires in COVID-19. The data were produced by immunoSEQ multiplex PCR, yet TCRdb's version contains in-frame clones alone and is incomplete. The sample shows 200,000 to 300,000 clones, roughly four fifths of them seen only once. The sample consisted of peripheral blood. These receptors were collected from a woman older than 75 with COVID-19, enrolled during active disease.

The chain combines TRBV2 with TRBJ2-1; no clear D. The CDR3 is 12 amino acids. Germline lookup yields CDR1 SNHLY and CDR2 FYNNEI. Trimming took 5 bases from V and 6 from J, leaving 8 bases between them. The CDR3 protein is CASSSSPNEQFF. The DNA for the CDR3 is TGTGCCAGCAGTTCTTCCCCCAATGAGCAGTTCTTC.

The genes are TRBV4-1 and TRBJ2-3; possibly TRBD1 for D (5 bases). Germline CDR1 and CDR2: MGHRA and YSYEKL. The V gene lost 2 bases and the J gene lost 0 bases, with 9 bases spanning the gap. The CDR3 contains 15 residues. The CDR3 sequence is CASSQRQTSTDTQYF. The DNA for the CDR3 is TGCGCCAGCAGCCAAAGACAGACAAGCACAGATACGCAGTATTTT.

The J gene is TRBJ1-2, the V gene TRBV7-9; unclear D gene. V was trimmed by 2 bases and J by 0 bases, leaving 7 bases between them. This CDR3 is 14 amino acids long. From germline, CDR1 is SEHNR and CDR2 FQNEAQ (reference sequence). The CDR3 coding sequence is TGTGCCAGCAGCTTACTCCACACTAACTATGGCTACACCTTC. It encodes CASSLLHTNYGYTF.

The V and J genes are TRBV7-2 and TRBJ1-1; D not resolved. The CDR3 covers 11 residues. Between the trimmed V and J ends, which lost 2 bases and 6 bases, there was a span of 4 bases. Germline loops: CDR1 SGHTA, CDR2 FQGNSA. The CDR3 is CASSLLSEAFF. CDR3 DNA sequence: TGTGCCAGCAGCTTATTATCTGAAGCTTTCTTT.

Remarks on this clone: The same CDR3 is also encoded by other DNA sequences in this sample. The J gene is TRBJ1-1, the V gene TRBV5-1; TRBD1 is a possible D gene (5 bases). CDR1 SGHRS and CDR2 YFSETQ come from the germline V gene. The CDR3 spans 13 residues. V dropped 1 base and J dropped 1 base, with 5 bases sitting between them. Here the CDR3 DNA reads TGCGCCAGCAGCTTGCAGGGGAACACTGAAGCTTTCTTT. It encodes CASSLQGNTEAFF.

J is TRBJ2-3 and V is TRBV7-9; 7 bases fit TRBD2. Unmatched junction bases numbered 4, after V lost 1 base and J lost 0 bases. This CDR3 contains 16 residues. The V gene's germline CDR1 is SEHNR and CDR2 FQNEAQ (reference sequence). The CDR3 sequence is CASSLVGTTSTDTQYF. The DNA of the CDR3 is TGTGCCAGCAGCTTAGTGGGGACTACGAGCACAGATACGCAGTATTTT.

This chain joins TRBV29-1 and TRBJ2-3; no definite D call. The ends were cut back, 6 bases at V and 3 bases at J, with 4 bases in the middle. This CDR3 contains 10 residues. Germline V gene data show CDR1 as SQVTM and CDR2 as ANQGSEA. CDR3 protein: CSVRTDTQYF. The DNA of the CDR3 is TGCAGCGTCCGTACAGATACGCAGTATTTT.

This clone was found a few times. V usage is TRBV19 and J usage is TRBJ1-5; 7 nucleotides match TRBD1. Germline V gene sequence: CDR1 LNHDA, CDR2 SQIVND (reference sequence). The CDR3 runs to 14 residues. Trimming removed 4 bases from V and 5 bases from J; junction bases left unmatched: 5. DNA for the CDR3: TGTGCCAGTAGTACGCGGACAGGAGATCAGCCCCAGCATTTT. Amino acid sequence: CASSTRTGDQPQHF.

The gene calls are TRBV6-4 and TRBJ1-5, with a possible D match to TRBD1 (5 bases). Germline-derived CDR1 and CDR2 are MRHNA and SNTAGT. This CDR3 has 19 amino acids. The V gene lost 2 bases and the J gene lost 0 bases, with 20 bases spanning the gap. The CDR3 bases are TGTGCCAGCAGTGACCCCGACTCCCGGGACTGCCATAGCAATCAGCCCCAGCATTTT. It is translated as CASSDPDSRDCHSNQPQHF.

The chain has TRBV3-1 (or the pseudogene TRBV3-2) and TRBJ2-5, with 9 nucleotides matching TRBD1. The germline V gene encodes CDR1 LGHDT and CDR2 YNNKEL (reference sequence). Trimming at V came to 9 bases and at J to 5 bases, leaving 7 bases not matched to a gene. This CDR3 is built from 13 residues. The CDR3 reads CASGTGKLETQYF. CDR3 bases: TGTGCCAGTGGGACAGGGAAGTTGGAGACCCAGTACTTC.

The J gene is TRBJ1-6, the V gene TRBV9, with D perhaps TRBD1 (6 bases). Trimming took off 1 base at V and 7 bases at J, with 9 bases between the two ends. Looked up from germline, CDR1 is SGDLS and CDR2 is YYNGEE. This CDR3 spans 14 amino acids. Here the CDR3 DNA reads TGTGCCAGCAGCGTAAGGACAGCCAATTCACCCCTCCACTTT. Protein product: CASSVRTANSPLHF. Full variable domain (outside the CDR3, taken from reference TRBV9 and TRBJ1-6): DSGVTQTPKHLITATGQRVTLRCSPRSGDLSVYWYQQSLDQGLQFLIQYYNGEERAKGNILERFSAQQFPDLHSELNLSSLELGDSALYFCASSVRTANSPLHFGNGTRLTVT.

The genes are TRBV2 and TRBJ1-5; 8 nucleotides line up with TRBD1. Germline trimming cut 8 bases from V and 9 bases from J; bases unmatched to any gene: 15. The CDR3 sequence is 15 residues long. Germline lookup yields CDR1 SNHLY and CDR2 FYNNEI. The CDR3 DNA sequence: TGTGCCAGCTCCCCAGGACAGGGCGTAGGGTCGCCCCAGCATTTT. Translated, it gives CASSPGQGVGSPQHF.

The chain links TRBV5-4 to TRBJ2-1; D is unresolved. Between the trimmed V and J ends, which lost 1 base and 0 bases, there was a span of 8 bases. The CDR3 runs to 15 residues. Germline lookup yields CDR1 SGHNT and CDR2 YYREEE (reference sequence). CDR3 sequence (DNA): TGTGCCAGCAGCTTGAGTCCTAGCTCCTACAATGAGCAGTTCTTC. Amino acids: CASSLSPSSYNEQFF.

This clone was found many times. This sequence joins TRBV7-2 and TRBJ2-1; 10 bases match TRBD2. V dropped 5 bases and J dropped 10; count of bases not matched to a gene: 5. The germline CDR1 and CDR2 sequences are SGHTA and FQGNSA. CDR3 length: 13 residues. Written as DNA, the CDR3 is TGTGCCAGCAGCCGACTAGCGGGCTTGGAGCAGTTCTTC. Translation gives CASSRLAGLEQFF.

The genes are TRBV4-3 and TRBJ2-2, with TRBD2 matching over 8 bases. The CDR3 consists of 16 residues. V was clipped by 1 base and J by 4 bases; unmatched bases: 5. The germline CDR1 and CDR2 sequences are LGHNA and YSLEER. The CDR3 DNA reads TGCGCCAGCAGCCAAGGGCTAGCGGGTCCCACCGGGGAGCTGTTTTTT. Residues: CASSQGLAGPTGELFF.

CDR3 protein: CASSSGDDKKQYF. CDR3 bases: TGTGCCAGCAGCTCGGGGGACGATAAGAAGCAGTACTTC. The V and J genes are TRBV5-5 and TRBJ2-7, with a possible D match to TRBD2 (6 bases). V was cut by 3 bases and J by 8 bases, with 15 bases left in between. Germline V CDR1 and CDR2: SGHKS, YYEKEE (reference sequence). The CDR3 is 13 residues long.